The 13 T cell receptor beta chains in this list originate from one sample, sequenced in a study of shared clonotypes between healthy human individuals. Clones were sequenced by immunoSEQ multiplex PCR, and TCRdb holds only the in-frame ones, with some missing. The data contain fewer than 2.5 million clones, 93% of them seen just once; the ten biggest clones take up 0.36%. The sequenced sample consisted of naive CD4+ T cells from PBMCs. Sample subset: CD45RA+ positively selected. The receptors here all came from a man in his late teens or twenties in good health. Some clones in this sample may be carry-over from other donors' samples.

V and J are TRBV27 and TRBJ2-1; D tentatively reads TRBD1 or TRBD2 (5 bases each). CDR3 length equals 15 residues. V was trimmed by 4 bases and J by 3 bases, leaving 13 bases between them. CDR1 and CDR2 from the germline V gene are MNHEY and SMNVEV (reference sequence). CDR3 nucleotides: TGTGCCAGCAGTTCGTCTGGGACGGACTACAATGAGCAGTTCTTC. It yields the protein CASSSSGTDYNEQFF.

This clone is a singleton in its sample. The J gene is TRBJ2-1, the V gene TRBV5-1; 8 bases are a match to TRBD1. With 3 bases clipped from V and 6 bases from J, the junction kept 8 bases outside the gene matches. The CDR3 totals 15 residues. Germline V gives CDR1 SGHRS, CDR2 YFSETQ. For the CDR3, the DNA is TGCGCCAGCAGCTCCTTAGGACAGGGAGGCAATGAGCAGTTCTTC. Translation: CASSSLGQGGNEQFF.

The chain has TRBV6-6 and TRBJ2-7; 8 bases fit TRBD1. The CDR3 covers 14 residues. V lost 4 bases to trimming and J lost 3 bases; unmatched junction nucleotides: 5. Germline V gene lookup returns CDR1 MNHNY and CDR2 SVGAGI (reference sequence). The DNA of the CDR3 is TGTGCCAGCAGTTGGGGGACAGGCGACTACGAGCAGTACTTC. Its translation is CASSWGTGDYEQYF.

About this clone itself: Other nucleotide sequences from this sample produce the same CDR3. The chain has TRBV29-1 and TRBJ2-5, with a possible D match to TRBD1 (5 bases). There are 11 residues in the CDR3. V was cut by 6 bases and J by 2 bases, with 7 bases left in between. CDR1 is SQVTM and CDR2 is ANQGSEA in the germline V gene. CDR3 loop: CSVGPQETQYF. For the CDR3, the DNA is TGCAGCGTGGGGCCTCAAGAGACCCAGTACTTC. Full variable domain (rest looked up from reference TRBV29-1 and TRBJ2-5): SAVISQKPSRDICQRGTSLTIQCQVDSQVTMMFWYRQQPGQSLTLIATANQGSEATYESGFVIDKFPISRPNLTFSTLTVSNMSPEDSSIYLCSVGPQETQYFGPGTRLLVL.

The genes are TRBV11-2 and TRBJ2-5; D possibly matches TRBD1 or TRBD2 (5 bases each). The germline CDR1 and CDR2 sequences are SGHAT and FQNNGV. V was clipped by 4 bases and J by 1 base, with 16 bases between them. CDR3 size: 16 residues. The CDR3 loop is CASSSRVYGAQETQYF. In DNA, the CDR3 is TGTGCCAGCAGCTCCAGGGTATACGGGGCCCAAGAGACCCAGTACTTC.

The chain recombines TRBV14 with TRBJ2-7, with 9 positions matching TRBD2. This CDR3 is built from 16 residues. Trimming cost V 3 bases and J 4 bases; bases outside gene matches: 10. The V gene's germline CDR1 is SGHDN and CDR2 FVKESK. The CDR3 sequence: CASSQPQAGGLYEQYF. The CDR3 DNA is TGTGCCAGCAGCCAGCCCCAAGCGGGAGGACTTTACGAGCAGTACTTC. The entire variable domain, with the rest obtained from reference TRBV14 and TRBJ2-7, is as follows: EAGVTQFPSHSVIEKGQTVTLRCDPISGHDNLYWYRRVMGKEIKFLLHFVKESKQDESGMPNNRFLAERTGGTYSTLKVQPAELEDSGVYFCASSQPQAGGLYEQYFGPGTRLTVT.

The CDR3 region has the DNA TGCGCCAGCAGCTACTCGGCACAGGGCTACGAGCAGTACTTC. Translating gives CASSYSAQGYEQYF. The genes are TRBV5-1 and TRBJ2-7, with D possibly TRBD1 on 6 matching bases. This CDR3 has 14 amino acids. Germline V gene lookup returns CDR1 SGHRS and CDR2 YFSETQ. V lost 3 bases, J lost 3 bases, and 13 bases lay in between.

The CDR3 DNA is TGTGCCAGCAACTTACCCCTTCGGCGCAATCAGCCCCAGCATTTT. Its protein is CASNLPLRRNQPQHF. The chain carries TRBV28 and TRBJ1-5, with D unclear. CDR3 length equals 15 residues. The V gene's germline CDR1 is MDHEN and CDR2 SYDVKM. V was cut by 7 bases and J by 2 bases, with 15 bases left in between.

J is TRBJ2-7 and V is TRBV7-8; D possibly corresponds to TRBD2 (6 bases). Per the germline V gene, CDR1 is SGHVS and CDR2 is FQNEAQ. The CDR3 covers 16 residues. Trimming left V 4 bases short and J 6 bases short, with 22 bases between. CDR3 sequence reads: CASSWRLGGKGVEQYF. As DNA, the CDR3 is TGTGCCAGCAGCTGGAGGCTAGGCGGGAAGGGTGTCGAGCAGTACTTC.

The genes are TRBV14 and TRBJ2-7, with D perhaps matching TRBD2 (5 bases). The V end lost 2 bases, the J end lost 5 bases, and 10 bases lay between the germline ends. CDR1 and CDR2 from the germline V gene are SGHDN and FVKESK. The CDR3 sequence is 13 residues long. For the CDR3, the DNA is TGTGCCAGCAGCCAATCCTTCGGGGACGAGCAGTACTTC. Residues: CASSQSFGDEQYF.

In its sample, this clone was seen once. The chain uses TRBV7-2 and TRBJ1-2; D remains ambiguous. This CDR3 is 15 amino acids long. V dropped 5 bases and J dropped 8 bases, with 21 bases sitting between them. In germline, CDR1 is SGHTA, CDR2 FQGNSA. CDR3 sequence reads: CASSPFPWTAGGYTF. The CDR3 DNA reads as TGTGCCAGCAGCCCATTTCCCTGGACTGCGGGGGGCTACACCTTC. Full variable domain (missing parts from reference TRBV7-2 and TRBJ1-2): GAGVSQSPSNKVTEKGKDVELRCDPISGHTALYWYRQSLGQGLEFLIYFQGNSAPDKSGLPSDRFSAERTGGSVSTLTIQRTQQEDSAVYLCASSPFPWTAGGYTFGSGTRLTVV.

The chain recombines TRBV4-1 with TRBJ1-4, with D perhaps TRBD1 (6 bases). The CDR3 runs 15 residues. The germline CDR1 and CDR2 sequences are MGHRA and YSYEKL. V lost 3 bases to trimming and J lost 7 bases, with 15 bases between them. DNA for the CDR3: TGCGCCAGCAGCCATCTACAGGGTTTGGGTGAAAAACTGTTTTTT. This codes for CASSHLQGLGEKLFF.

The chain recombines TRBV28 with TRBJ2-7; the D is unclear. This CDR3 contains 14 residues. Germline V lookup: CDR1 MDHEN, CDR2 SYDVKM. V gave up 6 bases and J gave up 1 base, with 13 bases separating them. This CDR3 is CASSPGQWSYEQYF. CDR3 coding DNA: TGTGCCAGCAGCCCCGGGCAGTGGTCCTACGAGCAGTACTTC. Looking up the rest from reference TRBV28 and TRBJ2-7 gives the full variable domain: DVKVTQSSRYLVKRTGEKVFLECVQDMDHENMFWYRQDPGLGLRLIYFSYDVKMKEKGDIPEGYSVSREKKERFSLILESASTNQTSMYLCASSPGQWSYEQYFGPGTRLTVT.